A single sample is the source of the 15 T cell receptor beta chains below, sequenced in a study of tumor-infiltrating lymphocytes in primary liver carcinoma. Germline DNA was extracted too, while blood RNA derived from unsorted whole blood. Total RNA amounting to around 540 ng was the source from which TCR beta cDNA was made with a constant-region primer. Modified slightly, ARM-PCR produced TCR beta libraries over three nested multiplex PCR rounds. The first two PCR rounds used TRBV1-TRBV30 primers with a Cbeta primer, roughly 10 cycles each. TCRdb used MiXCR to reprocess the multiplex PCR reads, holding one entry per CDR3 protein. The sample gives 250,000 to 400,000 distinct CDR3 sequences, roughly 60% of which show up once; approximately 9% is in the top ten. The material sequenced was peripheral blood. These receptors were taken from a man aged 35-49 years with primary liver carcinoma and hepatitis B virus infection.

Of note for this clonotype: A much bigger clone sits one base away, suggesting this may be a read error. The CDR3 protein is CASSLQDYGYTF. CDR3 DNA sequence: TGTGCCAGCAGTTTACAGGACTATGGCTACACCTTC. The chain links TRBV12-3 or TRBV12-4 to TRBJ1-2; unclear D gene. V was clipped by 2 bases and J by 3 bases, with 4 bases between them. The length of the CDR3 is 12 residues.

This clonotype was seen at least ten times. The genes are TRBV5-4 and TRBJ2-2; no clear D gene. The CDR3 extends over 12 amino acids. Germline values: CDR1 SGHNT, CDR2 YYREEE (reference sequence). Trimming removed 2 bases from V and 3 bases from J, with 2 bases in between. Here the CDR3 DNA reads TGTGCCAGCAGCTTTGACACCGGGGAGCTGTTTTTT. This codes for CASSFDTGELFF.

About this clonotype: Since a much larger clone is just one base distant, this may be a read error. The J gene is TRBJ2-3, the V gene TRBV29-1; 7 bases are a match to TRBD2. The CDR3 contains 13 residues. V shed 3 bases and J 5 bases; nucleotides not matched to a gene: 5. Germline assignment: CDR1 SQVTM and CDR2 ANQGSEA. The CDR3 DNA sequence: TGCAGCGTTGATGGCAGGGAGGGAGATACGCAGTATTTT. It translates to CSVDGREGDTQYF.

Points on this clonotype: This may come from a read error, since a much larger clone is one base off. CDR3 DNA sequence: TGTGCCAGCAGCCAAGATTGTGGACTAGAGCTGTTTTTT. This codes for CASSQDCGLELFF. The chain links TRBV4-2 to TRBJ2-2; maybe TRBD2 (6 bases). Germline V gene sequence: CDR1 LGHNA, CDR2 YNFKEQ. V lost 0 bases, J lost 11 bases, and 10 bases lay in between. This CDR3 region has 13 residues.

The rearrangement uses TRBV4-1 and TRBJ1-1; D is unclear. V was cut by 0 bases and J by 1 base, with 9 bases left in between. The CDR3 has 15 amino acids. From germline, CDR1 is MGHRA and CDR2 YSYEKL. In DNA, the CDR3 is TGCGCCAGCAGCCAAGATCCGGGCTCGAACACTGAAGCTTTCTTT. Its protein product is CASSQDPGSNTEAFF.

The chain couples TRBV6-1 to TRBJ1-2; 9 bases line up with TRBD1. The V segment lost 6 bases and the J segment 6 bases; nucleotides outside the gene matches: 14. CDR1 and CDR2 from the germline V gene are MNHNS and SASEGT. The CDR3 length is 16 residues. CDR3 bases: TGTGCCAGCAGCGGCCTCACGACAGGGGGAAAAAATGGCTACACCTTC. Residues: CASSGLTTGGKNGYTF.

This clonotype was observed at least ten times. The chain employs TRBV6-6 and TRBJ2-4; 13 bases match TRBD2. This CDR3 comprises 17 residues. In germline, CDR1 is MNHNY, CDR2 SVGAGI (reference sequence). Germline trimming cut 5 bases from V and 0 bases from J; bases unmatched to any gene: 4. The CDR3 loop is CASSHGTSGIAKNIQYF. The CDR3 DNA follows: TGTGCCAGCAGTCATGGGACTAGCGGGATAGCCAAAAACATTCAGTACTTC.

In the case of this clonotype: One end of the junction fails to match germline, which may point to a read error. The chain carries TRBV11-2 and TRBJ2-4, with 7 nucleotides matching TRBD2. In germline, CDR1 is SGHAT, CDR2 FQNNGV. The CDR3 runs 19 residues. The CDR3 sequence is CASSLNSPVVGGPENIQCF. DNA of the CDR3: TGTGCCAGCAGCTTAAACTCACCCGTAGTGGGAGGGCCTGAAAACATTCAGTGCTTC.

Turning to this clonotype: The CDR3 does not close with the conserved phenylalanine or tryptophan, likely indicating a read error. The rearrangement links TRBV29-1 to TRBJ1-1; D gene unclear. CDR1 and CDR2 from the germline V gene are SQVTM and ANQGSEA. The CDR3 is 15 amino acids. CDR3: CSVGSEWGMNTGAFL. The CDR3 DNA sequence: TGCAGCGTTGGATCCGAGTGGGGTATGAACACTGGAGCTTTCCTT.

This clonotype was found a few times. Here the CDR3 reads CASSLNRVAEAFF. In nucleotides, the CDR3 is TGTGCCAGCAGTTTGAACAGGGTGGCTGAAGCTTTCTTT. The chain recombines TRBV28 with TRBJ1-1; D may be TRBD1 (6 bases). The length of the CDR3 is 13 residues. V was shortened by 3 bases and J by 6 bases, with 11 bases between the two germline ends. Looked up from germline, CDR1 is MDHEN and CDR2 is SYDVKM.

This chain's CDR3 is CASSLERGGAYF. The CDR3, as DNA: TGTGCCAGCAGTCTTGAGAGAGGGGGCGCTTACTTC. The gene calls are TRBV7-9 and TRBJ2-7, with 7 bases aligning to TRBD1. Germline-derived CDR1 and CDR2 are SEHNR and FQNEAQ (reference sequence). Trimming took 6 bases from V and 13 from J; bases not matched to a gene: 12. This CDR3 comprises 12 residues.

Regarding this clonotype: Without the conserved terminal phenylalanine or tryptophan, this CDR3 likely stems from a read error. This sequence joins TRBV6-2 or TRBV6-3 and TRBJ1-1; no definite D call. Germline V gene data show CDR1 as MNHEY and CDR2 as SVGEGT. The CDR3 sequence is 14 residues long. CDR3 coding DNA: TGTGCCAGCATCCCTAGACGGATGAATACTGAAGCTTTCTCT. This sequence encodes CASIPRRMNTEAFS.

The chain employs TRBV19 and TRBJ2-1, with D uncertain. This CDR3 is built from 14 residues. V lost 5 bases, J lost 0 bases, and 8 bases lay in between. The germline gives CDR1 LNHDA, CDR2 SQIVND (reference sequence). CDR3 in amino acids: CASSRSSSYNEQFF. The CDR3 DNA reads TGTGCCAGTAGTCGTAGTAGCTCCTACAATGAGCAGTTCTTC.

To note about this clonotype: This may arise from a read error, as a much more abundant clone is one base away. As the CDR3 is not closed by the conserved phenylalanine or tryptophan, this likely results from a read error. This chain links TRBV5-5 with TRBJ2-7, with D perhaps TRBD2 (5 bases). Trimming removed 4 bases from V and 0 bases from J, with 14 bases in between. The CDR3 runs to 15 residues. CDR1 SGHKS and CDR2 YYEKEE come from the germline V gene (reference sequence). The CDR3 DNA is TGTGCCAGCAGCCACGGAAGGGAGACCTCCTACGAGCAGTACATC. As protein: CASSHGRETSYEQYI.

In this sample, this clonotype turned up once. A clone one base away is much larger, so this may be a read error. The rearrangement links TRBV12-3 or TRBV12-4 to TRBJ2-7; 8 nucleotides align to TRBD2. The CDR3 covers 15 residues. The CDR3 protein is CASNLGAGVSYEQYF. In nucleotides, the CDR3 is TGTGCCAGCAATTTAGGAGCGGGAGTCTCCTACGAGCAGTACTTC.